This T cell receptor beta chain was observed in a study of T cell repertoires in cytomegalovirus infection. Study details: Indications came from public TCR beta signatures; they pointed to CMV infection and to a matching HLA type.

V was cut by 4 bases and J by 8 bases, with 20 bases left in between. The germline gives CDR1 DFQATT, CDR2 SNEGSKA (reference sequence). CDR3 length: 14 amino acids. TCRdb used MiXCR to reprocess the reads, holding one entry per CDR3 protein. The data show about 140,000 distinct CDR3 sequences, under 8% seen once. This clonotype was counted many times. Its target is unknown. General study points: The cumulative frequency of public TCR beta families identified carriers of CMV plus the relevant HLA. In two of eight donors, the top clonotype was HLA-C-restricted CMV-specific.

The chain carries TRBV20-1 and TRBJ1-2, with D perhaps matching TRBD1 (5 bases). The specimen was PBMCs. This TCR was recovered from a human donor in good health (CMV status not recorded). Some clones in this sample may be carry-over from other donors' samples. CDR3 sequence reads: CSATGGDSGRGYTF. The CDR3 DNA sequence: TGCAGTGCTACTGGTGGAGACAGCGGTAGGGGCTACACCTTC.